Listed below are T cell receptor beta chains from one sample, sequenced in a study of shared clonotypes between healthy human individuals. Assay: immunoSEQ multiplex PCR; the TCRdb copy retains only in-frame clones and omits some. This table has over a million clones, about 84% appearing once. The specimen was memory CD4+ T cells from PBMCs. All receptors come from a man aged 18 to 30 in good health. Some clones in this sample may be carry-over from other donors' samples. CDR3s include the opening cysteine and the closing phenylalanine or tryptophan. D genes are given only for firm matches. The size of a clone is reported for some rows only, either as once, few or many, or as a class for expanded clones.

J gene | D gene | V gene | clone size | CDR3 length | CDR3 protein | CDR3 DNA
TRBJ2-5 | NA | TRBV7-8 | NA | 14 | CASSLALLWGTQYF | TGTGCCAGCAGCTTAGCGCTGTTATGGGGGACCCAGTACTTC
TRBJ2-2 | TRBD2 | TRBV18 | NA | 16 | CASSLPSGRHTGELFF | TGTGCCAGCTCACTACCCAGCGGGAGACACACCGGGGAGCTGTTTTTT
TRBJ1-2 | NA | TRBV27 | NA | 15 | CASSPRAVDGYGYTF | TGTGCCAGCAGTCCCCGGGCAGTGGATGGCTATGGCTACACCTTC
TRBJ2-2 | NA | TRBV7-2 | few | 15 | CASSLGLHNTGELFF | TGTGCCAGCAGCTTAGGACTCCACAACACCGGGGAGCTGTTTTTT
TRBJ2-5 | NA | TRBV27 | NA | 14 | CASRGSWAQETQYF | TGTGCCAGCAGAGGTAGTTGGGCCCAAGAGACCCAGTACTTC
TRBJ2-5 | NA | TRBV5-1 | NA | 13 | CASTGGNQETQYF | TGCGCCAGCACTGGGGGGAATCAAGAGACCCAGTACTTC
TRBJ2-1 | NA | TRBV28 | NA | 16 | CASSLGSASSYNEQFF | TGTGCCAGCAGCCTAGGTAGCGCCAGCTCCTACAATGAGCAGTTCTTC
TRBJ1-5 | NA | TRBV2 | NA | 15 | CASSDRPASNQPQHF | TGTGCCAGCAGTGACAGACCCGCTAGCAATCAGCCCCAGCATTTT
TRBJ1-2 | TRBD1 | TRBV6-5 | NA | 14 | CASSYGRGLSGYTF | TGTGCCAGCAGTTACGGCAGGGGGCTTTCGGGCTACACCTTC
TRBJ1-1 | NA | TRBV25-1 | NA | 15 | CASRGGEHWNTEAFF | TGTGCCAGCAGGGGGGGGGAGCACTGGAACACTGAAGCTTTCTTT
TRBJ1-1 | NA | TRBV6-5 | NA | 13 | CASSGGANTEAFF | TGTGCCAGCAGCGGTGGGGCTAACACTGAAGCTTTCTTT
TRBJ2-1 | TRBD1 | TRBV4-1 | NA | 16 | CASSETPGQGRNEQFF | TGCGCCAGCAGCGAAACACCGGGACAGGGCCGCAATGAGCAGTTCTTC
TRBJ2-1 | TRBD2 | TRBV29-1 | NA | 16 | CSVETGRAGRYNEQFF | TGCAGCGTTGAAACCGGGAGGGCCGGAAGATACAATGAGCAGTTCTTC
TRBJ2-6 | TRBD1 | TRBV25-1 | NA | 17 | CASSEDRQPTGANVLTF | TGTGCCAGCAGTGAGGACAGGCAACCCACTGGGGCCAACGTCCTGACTTTC
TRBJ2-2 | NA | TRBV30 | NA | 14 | CAWSLHGGAGELFF | TGTGCCTGGAGTTTGCATGGGGGCGCCGGGGAGCTGTTTTTT
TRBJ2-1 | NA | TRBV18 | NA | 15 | CASSPVGNSYNEQFF | TGTGCCAGCTCACCAGTGGGAAACTCCTACAATGAGCAGTTCTTC
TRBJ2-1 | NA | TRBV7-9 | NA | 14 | CASSLRGPPNEQFF | TGTGCCAGCAGCTTAAGAGGGCCTCCCAATGAGCAGTTCTTC
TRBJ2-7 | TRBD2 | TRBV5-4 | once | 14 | CASSLSGTGYEQYF | TGTGCCAGCAGCTTAAGCGGGACGGGCTACGAGCAGTACTTC
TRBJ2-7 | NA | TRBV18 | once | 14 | CASSLRGVSYEQYF | TGTGCCAGCTCACTACGAGGGGTCTCCTACGAGCAGTACTTC
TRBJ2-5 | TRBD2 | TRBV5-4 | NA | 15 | CASSLETSRTETQYF | TGTGCCAGCAGCTTGGAGACTAGCCGGACCGAGACCCAGTACTTC
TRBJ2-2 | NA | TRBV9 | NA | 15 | CASSRLGDGSGELFF | TGTGCCAGCAGCCGTTTAGGGGATGGGAGCGGGGAGCTGTTTTTT
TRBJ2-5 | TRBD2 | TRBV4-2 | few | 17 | CASSQDGASGSIETQYF | TGTGCCAGCAGCCAAGATGGCGCTAGCGGGAGTATAGAGACCCAGTACTTC
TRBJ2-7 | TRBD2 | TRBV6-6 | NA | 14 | CASTLSGSSPEQYF | TGTGCCAGCACGCTTAGCGGGAGCTCTCCCGAGCAGTACTTC
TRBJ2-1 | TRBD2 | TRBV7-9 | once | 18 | CASSGGTSGKGSYNEQFF | TGTGCCAGCAGCGGCGGGACTAGCGGGAAGGGCTCCTACAATGAGCAGTTCTTC
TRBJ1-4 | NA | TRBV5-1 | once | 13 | CASSTDGAGKLFF | TGCGCCAGCAGCACCGATGGCGCCGGGAAACTGTTTTTT
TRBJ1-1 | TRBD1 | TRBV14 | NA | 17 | CASSPRPGQVPGTEAFF | TGTGCCAGCAGCCCCAGACCCGGACAGGTCCCAGGCACTGAAGCTTTCTTT
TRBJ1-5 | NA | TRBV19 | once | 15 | CASSRSGWSNQPQHF | TGTGCCAGTAGTAGATCAGGTTGGAGCAATCAGCCCCAGCATTTT
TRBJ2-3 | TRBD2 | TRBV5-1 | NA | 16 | CASSPGGSGGADTQYF | TGCGCCAGCAGCCCCGGAGGTAGCGGGGGGGCGGATACGCAGTATTTT
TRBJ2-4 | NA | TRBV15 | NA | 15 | CATSGNTGSADIQYF | TGTGCCACCAGCGGAAATACTGGTTCTGCGGACATTCAGTACTTC
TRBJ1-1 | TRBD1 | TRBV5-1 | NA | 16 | CASSSGTGVLNTEAFF | TGCGCCAGCAGCTCCGGGACAGGGGTTCTGAACACTGAAGCTTTCTTT
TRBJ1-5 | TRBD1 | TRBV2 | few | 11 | CASSEGQVQHF | TGTGCCAGCAGTGAGGGACAGGTCCAGCATTTT
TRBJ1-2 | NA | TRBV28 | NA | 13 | CASRTQGIGGYTF | TGTGCCAGCAGGACCCAGGGGATCGGTGGCTACACCTTC
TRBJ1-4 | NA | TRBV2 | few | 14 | CASRQGRNNEKLFF | TGTGCCAGCAGACAGGGACGGAATAATGAAAAACTGTTTTTT
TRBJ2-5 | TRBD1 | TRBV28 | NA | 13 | CASSTPDRETQYF | TGTGCCAGCAGCACCCCGGACAGGGAGACCCAGTACTTC
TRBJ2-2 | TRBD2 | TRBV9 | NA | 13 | CASSNSGSGELFF | TGTGCCAGCAGCAATAGCGGGAGTGGGGAGCTGTTTTTT
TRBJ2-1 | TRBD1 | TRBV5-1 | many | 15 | CASSTTGTGGVEQFF | TGCGCCAGCTCAACAACCGGGACAGGGGGCGTTGAGCAGTTCTTC
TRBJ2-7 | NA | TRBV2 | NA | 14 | CASSEVGRSVEQYF | TGTGCCAGCAGTGAAGTTGGCAGATCGGTCGAGCAGTACTTC
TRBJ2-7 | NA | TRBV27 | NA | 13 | CASSLSQGGWQYF | TGTGCCAGCAGTTTATCACAGGGAGGGTGGCAGTACTTC
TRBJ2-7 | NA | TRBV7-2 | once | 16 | CASSHGGSSGFYEQYF | TGTGCCAGCAGCCACGGGGGATCAAGCGGGTTTTACGAGCAGTACTTC
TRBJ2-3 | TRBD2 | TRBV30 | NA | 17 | CARPPGDTSGRADTQYF | TGTGCCCGACCACCCGGGGACACTAGCGGGAGGGCAGATACGCAGTATTTT
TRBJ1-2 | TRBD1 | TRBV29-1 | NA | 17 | CSVSGSVEGGQGYGYTF | TGCAGCGTCTCAGGGAGCGTTGAAGGAGGACAGGGCTATGGCTACACCTTC
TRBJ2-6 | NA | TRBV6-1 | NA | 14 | CATNSRAGANVLTF | TGTGCCACAAACTCGAGAGCTGGGGCCAACGTCCTGACTTTC
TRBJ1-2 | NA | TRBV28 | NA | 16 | CASSLGIGAANYGYTF | TGTGCCAGCAGTTTGGGGATTGGGGCAGCTAACTATGGCTACACCTTC
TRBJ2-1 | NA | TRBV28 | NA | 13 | CASSSPPPDEQFF | TGTGCCAGCAGTTCTCCCCCGCCCGATGAGCAGTTCTTC
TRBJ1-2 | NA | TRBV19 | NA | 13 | CASSISGEGGYTF | TGTGCCAGTAGTATCTCGGGGGAAGGCGGCTACACCTTC
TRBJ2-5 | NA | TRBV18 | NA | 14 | CASSPPTQQETQYF | TGTGCCAGCTCACCCCCGACACAACAAGAGACCCAGTACTTC
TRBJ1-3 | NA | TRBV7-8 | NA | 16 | CASSLEGHRTGNTIYF | TGTGCCAGCAGCTTGGAGGGACACCGGACTGGAAACACCATATATTTT
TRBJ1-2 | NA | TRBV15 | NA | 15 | CATSRVAGFNYGYTF | TGTGCCACCAGCAGAGTCGCGGGTTTCAACTATGGCTACACCTTC